This T cell receptor beta chain is drawn from a study of blood T cell repertoires in COVID-19. For the study at large: Samples representing acute and convalescent COVID-19 were sourced from the United States, Italy and Spain.

This CDR3 spans 13 amino acids. The V gene lost 8 bases and the J gene lost 3 bases, with 11 bases spanning the gap. How the authors handled the data: How many nucleated cells were present was estimated from reference gene primer amplification. Libraries were prepared by immunoSEQ multiplex PCR; TCRdb keeps only in-frame clonotypes and omits some of them. V, J and clone size are taken as reported in that table, and D and trimming were inferred from the DNA itself. The sample consists of approximately 170,000 clones, 70% to 90% of them appearing once. This sequence was found in a woman aged 80 or over in a cohort sampled during active or convalescent COVID-19. The specimen sequenced was peripheral blood. The chain recombines TRBV12-3 or TRBV12-4 with TRBJ1-5; D is perhaps TRBD1 (6 bases). The CDR3 region has the DNA TGTGCCAGCCGCAGGGGTCCCAATCAGCCCCAGCATTTT. Encoded protein: CASRRGPNQPQHF.